This T cell receptor beta chain was obtained from a study of T cells in Graves' hyperthyroidism and ophthalmopathy. Study at large: Peripheral blood was obtained at initial diagnosis, preceding any treatment.

What was amplified from RNA transcripts were TCR beta CDR3 regions. A first-round RT-PCR of the TCR CDR3 used the HTBI primer set. MiXCR, run by TCRdb on the multiplex PCR reads, gives a single entry per CDR3 protein. The sample comprises about 840,000 distinct CDR3 sequences, over 35% of which are singletons, and over 8% rests with the top ten. Patients were aged 18 to 65, had disease duration under 2 months, and had newly diagnosed hyperthyroidism. This clonotype appeared a few times. This CDR3 has 11 amino acids. With 6 bases removed from V and 9 bases from J, the gap between germline ends came to 11 bases. Germline V lookup: CDR1 SQVTM, CDR2 ANQGSEA.

The TCR originated in a man between 18 and 35 years old with Graves' hyperthyroidism. The chain links TRBV29-1 to TRBJ2-2; D possibly corresponds to TRBD1 (7 bases). The sequencing sample was made of blood. The CDR3 nucleotides read TGCAGCGTCCAGGGGGGCCGGGAGCTGTTTTTT. Protein: CSVQGGRELFF.